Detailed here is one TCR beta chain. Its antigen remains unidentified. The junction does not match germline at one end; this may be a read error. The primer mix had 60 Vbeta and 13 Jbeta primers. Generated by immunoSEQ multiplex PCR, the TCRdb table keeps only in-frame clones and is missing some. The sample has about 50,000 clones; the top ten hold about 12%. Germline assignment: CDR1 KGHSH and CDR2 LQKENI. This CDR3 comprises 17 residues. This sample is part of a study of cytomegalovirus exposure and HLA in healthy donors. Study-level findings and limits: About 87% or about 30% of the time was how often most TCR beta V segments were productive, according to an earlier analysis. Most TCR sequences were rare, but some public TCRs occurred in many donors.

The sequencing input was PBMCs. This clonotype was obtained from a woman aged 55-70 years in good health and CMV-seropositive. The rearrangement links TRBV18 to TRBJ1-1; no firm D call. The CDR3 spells CASSPEVTDHSKAEDFF. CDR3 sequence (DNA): TGTGCCAGCTCACCCGAAGTAACCGACCATAGCAAGGCTGAAGATTTCTTT.